These 14 T cell receptor beta chains were all obtained from the same sample, sequenced in a study of OX40 agonist ivuxolimab in advanced cancers. The method was immunoSEQ multiplex PCR; TCRdb's version includes in-frame clones alone and lacks a portion of them. The table records about 66,000 clones, 87% of them present only once. The sequenced sample was CD4+ or CD8+ T cells sorted from blood, obtained in a trial of the OX40 agonist ivuxolimab. These receptor sequences come from an adult with an advanced solid tumor such as melanoma, head and neck, liver or kidney cancer.

This clone showed up just a few times. V is TRBV5-1 and J is TRBJ1-2; D not certain. In germline, CDR1 is SGHRS, CDR2 YFSETQ. CDR3 length: 13 amino acids. V lost 2 bases and J 2 bases, leaving 7 bases between the germline ends. The CDR3 sequence: CASSFDINYGYTF. CDR3 sequence (DNA): TGCGCCAGCAGCTTCGACATAAACTATGGCTACACCTTC.

The rearrangement links TRBV18 to TRBJ1-5; D call uncertain. The germline V gene has CDR1 KGHSH and CDR2 LQKENI. There are 14 residues in the CDR3. The V gene lost 4 bases and the J gene lost 4 bases, with 11 bases spanning the gap. The CDR3 spells CASSLGMANQPQHF. The CDR3 coding sequence is TGTGCCAGCTCACTGGGGATGGCAAATCAGCCCCAGCATTTT.

J is TRBJ2-1 and V is TRBV19, with 10 bases lining up with TRBD1. Per germline, CDR1 LNHDA and CDR2 SQIVND (reference sequence). CDR3 length: 13 amino acids. Germline trimming cut 7 bases from V and 9 bases from J; bases unmatched to any gene: 6. In DNA form, the CDR3 reads TGTGCCAGTAAAGGACAGGGGGAGGCTGAGCAGTTCTTC. Translated: CASKGQGEAEQFF.

The chain carries TRBV9 and TRBJ2-1, with a possible D match to TRBD2 (7 bases). V was pared by 0 bases and J by 7 bases, with 20 bases between. The CDR3 spans 17 residues. CDR1 is SGDLS, CDR2 YYNGEE, per germline. CDR3 bases: TGTGCCAGCAGCGTAGGGTTTTCGCGGGGGCGGAGGAATGAGCAGTTCTTC. Amino acids: CASSVGFSRGRRNEQFF.

The chain uses TRBV11-2 and TRBJ2-5, with 9 bases lining up with TRBD1. The CDR3 is made up of 16 amino acids. The germline CDR1 and CDR2 sequences are SGHAT and FQNNGV. V shed 5 bases and J 1 base; nucleotides not matched to a gene: 8. DNA for the CDR3: TGTGCCAGCAGCCTTTCCGCGACAGGGGGCCAAGAGACCCAGTACTTC. Protein: CASSLSATGGQETQYF.

V and J are TRBV28 and TRBJ1-2; 7 bases are shared with TRBD1. The ends lost 2 bases at V and 13 bases at J; junction bases unmatched: 7. The V gene's germline CDR1 is MDHEN and CDR2 SYDVKM. This CDR3 spans 12 amino acids. The CDR3 here is CASSLGLGQLTF. CDR3 coding DNA: TGTGCCAGCAGTTTAGGGTTGGGACAGCTCACCTTC.

This clone has just one count. J is TRBJ2-7 and V is TRBV28; D may be TRBD2 (5 bases). V gave up 4 bases and J gave up 3 bases, with 16 bases separating them. Germline V gene lookup returns CDR1 MDHEN and CDR2 SYDVKM. The length of the CDR3 is 15 residues. The CDR3, as DNA: TGTGCCAGCAGTTCTAGCCTACGGTATTACTACGAGCAGTACTTC. Translation gives CASSSSLRYYYEQYF.

This clone was counted a single time. The chain recombines TRBV30 with TRBJ2-5, with D perhaps TRBD2 (5 bases). Germline assignment: CDR1 GTSNPN and CDR2 SVGIG (reference sequence). The V gene lost 4 bases and the J gene lost 3 bases, with 6 bases spanning the gap. There are 11 residues in the CDR3. For the CDR3, the DNA is TGTGCCTGGACAGCGGAAGAGACCCAGTACTTC. Translation: CAWTAEETQYF.

The chain combines TRBV10-3 with TRBJ2-7, with D perhaps TRBD1 or TRBD2 (5 bases each). The CDR3 spans 13 residues. Trimming stripped 4 bases from V and 3 bases from J, with 10 bases between. CDR1 is ENHRY, CDR2 SYGVKD, per germline. The CDR3 DNA follows: TGTGCCATCAGTGCCGGGACGAACTACGAGCAGTACTTC. Translation gives CAISAGTNYEQYF.

This chain connects TRBV4-3 to TRBJ1-1; D is unresolved. This CDR3 is built from 13 residues. Trimming took 0 bases from V and 10 from J, leaving 12 bases between them. Germline values: CDR1 LGHNA, CDR2 YSLEER. CDR3 loop: CASSQDTDGRAFF. Written as DNA, the CDR3 is TGCGCCAGCAGCCAAGATACGGACGGGAGAGCTTTCTTT.

V gene TRBV7-8 combines with J gene TRBJ2-2; TRBD2 matches 12 bases. This CDR3 has 17 amino acids. Germline V gene sequence: CDR1 SGHVS, CDR2 FQNEAQ. Trimming at V came to 1 base and at J to 5 bases, leaving 5 bases not matched to a gene. CDR3 coding DNA: TGTGCCAGCAGCTTAGTGCGACTAGCGGGAGTTACCGGGGAGCTGTTTTTT. Encoded protein: CASSLVRLAGVTGELFF.

V usage is TRBV6-6 and J usage is TRBJ2-1; 9 positions agree with TRBD1. Germline assignment: CDR1 MNHNY and CDR2 SVGAGI (reference sequence). The V segment lost 2 bases and the J segment 5 bases; nucleotides outside the gene matches: 4. There are 15 residues in the CDR3. The CDR3 nucleotides are TGTGCCAGCAGTTACAGGACAGGGGATAACAATGAGCAGTTCTTC. It translates to CASSYRTGDNNEQFF.

J is TRBJ2-6 and V is TRBV2, with D possibly matching TRBD1 (6 bases). The V gene lost 6 bases and the J gene lost 0 bases, with 12 bases spanning the gap. Germline V gene lookup returns CDR1 SNHLY and CDR2 FYNNEI. CDR3 length equals 16 residues. The CDR3 loop reads CASRPTGFSGANVLTF. The CDR3 region has the DNA TGTGCCAGCAGACCCACAGGGTTCTCTGGGGCCAACGTCCTGACTTTC.

The rearrangement joins TRBV18 to TRBJ2-3; D unclear. V was cut by 5 bases and J by 6 bases, with 12 bases left in between. The CDR3 spans 13 residues. Per the germline V gene, CDR1 is KGHSH and CDR2 is LQKENI. CDR3: CASSYGGLDTQYF. In nucleotides, the CDR3 is TGTGCCAGCTCATACGGTGGATTGGATACGCAGTATTTT.